The 16 T cell receptor beta chains below come from one sample, sequenced in a study of HIV-infected children after antiretroviral therapy interruption. A 3' RACE protocol on RNA, with unique molecular identifiers, produced the TCR library. Each CDR3 protein gets one entry after TCRdb re-called the 3' RACE reads with MiXCR. Among tens of thousands of distinct CDR3 sequences, 6.5% were seen once, and the ten largest hold roughly 0.87%. Noted treatment: PENTA 11 planned treatment interruption arm or continuous ART arm. Sequenced material: CD45RA+ CD4+ T cells from PBMCs, pooled from several time points, taken from a donor given antiretroviral therapy, either interrupted or continuous. Subset indicated: naive CD4+ CD45RA+ CD45RO- T cells. The receptors originated from a pool of human donors with HIV.

This clonotype was seen at least ten times. V usage is TRBV7-2 and J usage is TRBJ2-5; D assignment may be TRBD1 or TRBD2 (6 bases each). Germline values: CDR1 SGHTA, CDR2 FQGNSA. Trimming took 10 bases from V and 3 from J, leaving 15 bases between them. The CDR3 extends over 13 amino acids. CDR3 sequence reads: CATNVGGKETQYF. CDR3 bases: TGTGCCACTAACGTAGGGGGGAAAGAGACCCAGTACTTC.

This clonotype was detected only a few times. V is TRBV29-1 and J is TRBJ2-2; 7 positions match TRBD2. The CDR3 is 13 amino acids. Germline V gene data show CDR1 as SQVTM and CDR2 as ANQGSEA. Germline trimming cut 4 bases from V and 1 base from J; bases unmatched to any gene: 0. The chain's CDR3 is CSVGGRNTGELFF. In nucleotides, the CDR3 is TGCAGCGTTGGCGGGAGGAACACCGGGGAGCTGTTTTTT.

This clonotype was counted ten times or more. The gene calls are TRBV20-1 and TRBJ1-2, with D tentatively TRBD1 (6 bases). V was trimmed by 3 bases and J by 11 bases, leaving 19 bases between them. The CDR3 covers 13 residues. CDR1 and CDR2 (germline): DFQATT, SNEGSKA (reference sequence). The CDR3: CSARVKFGTIYTF. For the CDR3, the DNA is TGCAGTGCTAGGGTGAAGTTCGGGACAATTTACACCTTC.

This clonotype came up many times. This chain joins TRBV2 and TRBJ2-3; D not resolved. The germline CDR1 and CDR2 sequences are SNHLY and FYNNEI. With 10 bases removed from V and 0 bases from J, the gap between germline ends came to 11 bases. This CDR3 region has 13 residues. In nucleotides, the CDR3 is TGTGCCAACCACCAGACTAGCACAGATACGCAGTATTTT. Its protein is CANHQTSTDTQYF.

This clonotype has ten or more counts. The rearrangement joins TRBV12-5 to TRBJ1-1, with TRBD1 identical over 10 bases. The germline V gene encodes CDR1 LGHNT and CDR2 FRNRAP. The CDR3 runs 18 residues. J was trimmed by 4 bases and V by 1 base; bases with no gene match: 12. The DNA for the CDR3 is TGTGCTAGTGGTTTGGGCCGGGACAGGGGCCCTCAAGGCACTGAAGCTTTCTTT. Protein product: CASGLGRDRGPQGTEAFF.

The chain joins TRBV12-3 or TRBV12-4 to TRBJ2-3, with 8 bases aligning to TRBD1. J gave up 2 bases and V 6 bases, and 10 bases lay outside the gene matches. The CDR3 consists of 16 residues. The CDR3 region is CASSQDRTGSTDTQYF. DNA for the CDR3: TGTGCCAGCAGCCAAGATAGGACAGGGTCCACAGATACGCAGTATTTT.

Many counts were recorded for this clonotype. The V call is TRBV5-1, the J call TRBJ1-3; 7 bases are a match to TRBD1. This CDR3 contains 15 residues. Per the germline V gene, CDR1 is SGHRS and CDR2 is YFSETQ. The J segment lost 2 bases and the V segment lost 4 bases, leaving 6 bases of the junction unmatched. The CDR3 region has the DNA TGCGCCAGCAGCGTAACAGGGGACACTGGAAACACCATATATTTT. It translates to CASSVTGDTGNTIYF.

Ten or more counts support this clonotype. The rearrangement links TRBV7-3 to TRBJ2-1, with D unresolved. Germline CDR1 reads SGHTA; CDR2 reads FQGTGA. With 4 bases removed from V and 8 bases from J, the gap between germline ends came to 12 bases. This CDR3 has 13 amino acids. DNA of the CDR3: TGTGCCAGCAGCTCCCGTCTTATGGATGAGCAGTTCTTC. It is translated as CASSSRLMDEQFF. The full variable domain, in which reference TRBV7-3 and TRBJ2-1 provide the parts outside the CDR3, is GAGVSQTPSNKVTEKGKYVELRCDPISGHTALYWYRQSLGQGPEFLIYFQGTGAADDSGLPNDRFFAVRPEGSVSTLKIQRTERGDSAVYLCASSSRLMDEQFFGPGTRLTVL.

This clonotype came up many times. The rearrangement joins TRBV19 to TRBJ2-2, with 10 bases identical to TRBD2. Unmatched junction bases numbered 8, after V lost 3 bases and J lost 4 bases. This CDR3 is built from 17 residues. Germline V lookup: CDR1 LNHDA, CDR2 SQIVND (reference sequence). This CDR3 is CASSMQRGGSGTGELFF. The CDR3 bases are TGTGCCAGTAGTATGCAGCGGGGGGGCTCAGGCACCGGGGAGCTGTTTTTT. The complete variable domain, with remaining parts taken from reference TRBV19 and TRBJ2-2, reads DGGITQSPKYLFRKEGQNVTLSCEQNLNHDAMYWYRQDPGQGLRLIYYSQIVNDFQKGDIAEGYSVSREKKESFPLTVTSAQKNPTAFYLCASSMQRGGSGTGELFFGEGSRLTVL.

This chain connects TRBV6-1 to TRBJ1-6; no firm D call. CDR1 is MNHNS and CDR2 is SASEGT in the germline V gene. V lost 6 bases and J lost 5, with 8 bases in between. This CDR3 is built from 13 residues. CDR3 residues: CASSLSDNSPLHF. The CDR3 DNA reads TGTGCCAGCAGCCTCAGTGATAATTCACCCCTCCACTTT.

This clonotype came up many times. The chain joins TRBV24-1 to TRBJ2-1; 11 positions agree with TRBD2. CDR1 KGHDR and CDR2 SFDVKD come from the germline V gene. The V and J ends lost 7 bases and 3 bases, in that order; junction bases with no gene match: 16. The CDR3 extends over 19 amino acids. CDR3 DNA: TGTGCCACCAGACCTTCTCTAGCGGGGGGCCCTTCGAACTACAATGAGCAGTTCTTC. Translation gives CATRPSLAGGPSNYNEQFF.

Many counts were recorded for this clonotype. This chain links TRBV5-6 with TRBJ1-5; D is possibly TRBD1 (6 bases). Germline CDR1 is SGHDT and CDR2 is YYEEEE. The CDR3 has 15 amino acids. Trimming took off 0 bases at V and 8 bases at J, with 15 bases between the two ends. CDR3 in amino acids: CASSLGPRGREPQHF. DNA for the CDR3: TGTGCCAGCAGCTTGGGTCCTCGGGGGCGGGAGCCCCAGCATTTT. Full variable domain (remainder filled in from reference TRBV5-6 and TRBJ1-5): DAGVTQSPTHLIKTRGQQVTLRCSPKSGHDTVSWYQQALGQGPQFIFQYYEEEERQRGNFPDRFSGHQFPNYSSELNVNALLLGDSALYLCASSLGPRGREPQHFGDGTRLSIL.

This clonotype was detected ten times or more. CDR3 in amino acids: CASSIGGNSPLHF. Here the CDR3 DNA reads TGTGCCAGCAGTATTGGGGGTAATTCACCCCTCCACTTT. The chain links TRBV27 to TRBJ1-6; D is perhaps TRBD1 (5 bases). This CDR3 spans 13 amino acids. Germline V lookup: CDR1 MNHEY, CDR2 SMNVEV (reference sequence). The V and J ends lost 5 bases and 6 bases respectively, with 8 bases between them.

Remarks on this clonotype: The junction shows a germline mismatch at one end, possibly a read error. This chain joins TRBV16 and TRBJ2-2, with D perhaps given as TRBD1 or TRBD2 (5 bases each). Germline V gene data show CDR1 as KGHSY and CDR2 as FQNENV. The CDR3 sequence is 15 residues long. As DNA, the CDR3 is TGTGCCAGCAGCCAGGACTGGGGCGACACCGGGCAGCTCTACTTT. Residues: CASSQDWGDTGQLYF.

Ten or more counts support this clonotype. CDR3: CAWKRTDGNTIYF. CDR3 bases: TGTGCCTGGAAACGGACCGATGGAAACACCATATATTTT. The rearrangement uses TRBV30 and TRBJ1-3; D gene unclear. The germline gives CDR1 GTSNPN, CDR2 SVGIG (reference sequence). The V gene lost 4 bases and the J gene lost 3 bases, with 10 bases spanning the gap. The CDR3 sequence is 13 residues long. Full variable domain (rest looked up from reference TRBV30 and TRBJ1-3): SQTIHQWPATLVQPVGSPLSLECTVEGTSNPNLYWYRQAAGRGLQLLFYSVGIGQISSEVPQNLSASRPQDRQFILSSKKLLLSDSGFYLCAWKRTDGNTIYFGEGSWLTVV.

At least ten counts were recorded for this clonotype. The gene calls are TRBV18 and TRBJ2-7; possible D gene TRBD1, 6 bases. The ends were cut back, 5 bases at V and 6 bases at J, with 11 bases in the middle. The CDR3 is 12 residues long. Germline V gene sequence: CDR1 KGHSH, CDR2 LQKENI. For the CDR3, the DNA is TGTGCCAGCTCATCACAGGGTACCGAGCAGTACTTC. This encodes CASSSQGTEQYF.